The present T cell receptor beta chain was sequenced within a study of T cells in Graves' hyperthyroidism and ophthalmopathy. RNA transcripts were the template for amplifying TCR beta CDR3 regions. First-round RT-PCR targeting the TCR CDR3 was performed with the HTBI primer set. In TCRdb, the multiplex PCR reads were re-called with MiXCR into one record per CDR3 protein. The data show more than 300,000 distinct CDR3 sequences, 14% seen once. This clonotype was detected many times. A NOSPECS grade of at least 4, a Clinical Activity Score of at least 3 and duration under 3 months were recorded in ophthalmopathy patients. Uncontrolled infection, other autoimmune disease, pregnancy and lactation each barred patients from inclusion. The receptor was isolated from a woman aged 30 to 39 with Graves' ophthalmopathy. The sequenced sample consisted of blood.

For the CDR3, the DNA is TGTGCCAGCAGTTTAGGGATGGCCTACGAGCAGTACTTC. Translating it yields CASSLGMAYEQYF. This chain joins TRBV27 and TRBJ2-7; D gene uncertain. The CDR3 loop spans 13 amino acids. With 2 bases removed from V and 2 bases from J, the gap between germline ends came to 7 bases. The germline V gene has CDR1 MNHEY and CDR2 SMNVEV (reference sequence).